The clone carrying this T cell receptor (beta chain) was observed many times. The sample originates from a study of patients and donors after allogeneic stem cell transplantation. V gave up 5 bases and J gave up 11 bases, with 14 bases separating them. In germline, CDR1 is SGHTA, CDR2 FQGNSA. This CDR3 is 12 amino acids long. Each CDR3 protein is one row after TCRdb ran MiXCR on the RT-PCR reads. The sample contains approximately 160,000 distinct CDR3 sequences, approximately 30% of which appear only once. The rearrangement links TRBV7-2 to TRBJ2-3; D uncertain. This clonotype was obtained from a human donor who was either an allogeneic HSCT recipient or a stem cell or donor lymphocyte infusion donor (not recorded which). It is not recorded whose cells these are; they may come from a transplant donor. The sequencing input was blood, either unsorted or a sorted T cell fraction (not recorded which). The CDR3 DNA reads TGTGCCAGCAGCCTAGAGTGGCTGGGGCAGTATTTT. Its translation: CASSLEWLGQYF.